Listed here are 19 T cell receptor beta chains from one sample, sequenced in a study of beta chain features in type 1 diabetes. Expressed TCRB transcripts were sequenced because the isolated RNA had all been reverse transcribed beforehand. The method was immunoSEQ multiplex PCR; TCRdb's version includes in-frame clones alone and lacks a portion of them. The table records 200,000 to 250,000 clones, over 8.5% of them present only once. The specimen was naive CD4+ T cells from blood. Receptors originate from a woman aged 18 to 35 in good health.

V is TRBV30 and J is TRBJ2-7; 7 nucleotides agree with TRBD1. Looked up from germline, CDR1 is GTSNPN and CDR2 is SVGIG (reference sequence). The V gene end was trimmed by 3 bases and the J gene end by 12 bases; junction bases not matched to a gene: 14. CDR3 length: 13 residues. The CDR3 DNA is TGTGCCTGGAGGGGGGACAGTCCCCGCTATCTGTACTTC. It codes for CAWRGDSPRYLYF.

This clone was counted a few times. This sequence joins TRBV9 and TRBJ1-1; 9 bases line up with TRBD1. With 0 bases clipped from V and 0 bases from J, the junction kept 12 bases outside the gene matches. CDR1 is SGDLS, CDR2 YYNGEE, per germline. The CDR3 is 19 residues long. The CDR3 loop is CASSVGPRVGDRVNTEAFF. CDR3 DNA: TGTGCCAGCAGCGTAGGTCCCCGGGTAGGGGACAGGGTGAACACTGAAGCTTTCTTT. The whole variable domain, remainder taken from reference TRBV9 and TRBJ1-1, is DSGVTQTPKHLITATGQRVTLRCSPRSGDLSVYWYQQSLDQGLQFLIQYYNGEERAKGNILERFSAQQFPDLHSELNLSSLELGDSALYFCASSVGPRVGDRVNTEAFFGQGTRLTVV.

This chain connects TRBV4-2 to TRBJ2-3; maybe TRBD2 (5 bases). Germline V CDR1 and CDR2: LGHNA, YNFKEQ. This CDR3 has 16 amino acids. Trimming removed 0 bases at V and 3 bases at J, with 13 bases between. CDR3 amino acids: CASSQEDLGRTDTQYF. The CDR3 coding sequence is TGTGCCAGCAGCCAAGAGGACTTAGGACGGACAGATACGCAGTATTTT.

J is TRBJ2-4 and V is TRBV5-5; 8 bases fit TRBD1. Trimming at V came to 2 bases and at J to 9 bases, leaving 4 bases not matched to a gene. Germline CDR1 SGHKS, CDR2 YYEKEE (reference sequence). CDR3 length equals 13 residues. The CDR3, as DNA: TGTGCCAGCAGCTTAGGACAGGGAAGCATTCAGTACTTC. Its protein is CASSLGQGSIQYF.

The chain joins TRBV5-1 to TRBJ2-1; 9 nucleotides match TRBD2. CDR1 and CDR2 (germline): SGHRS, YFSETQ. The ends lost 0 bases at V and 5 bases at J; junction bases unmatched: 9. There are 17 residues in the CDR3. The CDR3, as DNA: TGCGCCAGCAGCTTGGGGCTAGCGGGGTTACTGAACAATGAGCAGTTCTTC. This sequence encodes CASSLGLAGLLNNEQFF.

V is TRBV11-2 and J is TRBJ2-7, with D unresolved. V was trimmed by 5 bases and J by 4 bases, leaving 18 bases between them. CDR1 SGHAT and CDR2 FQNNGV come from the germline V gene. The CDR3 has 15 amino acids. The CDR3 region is CASSPAAITYYEQYF. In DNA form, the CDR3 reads TGTGCCAGCAGCCCCGCCGCAATCACTTATTACGAGCAGTACTTC.

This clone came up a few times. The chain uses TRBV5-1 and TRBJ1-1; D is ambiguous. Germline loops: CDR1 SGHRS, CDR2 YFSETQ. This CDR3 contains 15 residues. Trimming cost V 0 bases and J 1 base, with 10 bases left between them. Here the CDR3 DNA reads TGCGCCAGCAGCTTGGCCGTCCAGCGGAACACTGAAGCTTTCTTT. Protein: CASSLAVQRNTEAFF.

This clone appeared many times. CDR3: CASSPGLAGVYEQYF. CDR3 bases: TGTGCCAGCTCACCGGGACTAGCGGGAGTCTACGAGCAGTACTTC. The chain couples TRBV18 to TRBJ2-7; 14 nucleotides line up with TRBD2. There are 15 residues in the CDR3. The germline V gene encodes CDR1 KGHSH and CDR2 LQKENI. The trim removed 3 bases at V and 3 bases at J, leaving 1 base unmatched.

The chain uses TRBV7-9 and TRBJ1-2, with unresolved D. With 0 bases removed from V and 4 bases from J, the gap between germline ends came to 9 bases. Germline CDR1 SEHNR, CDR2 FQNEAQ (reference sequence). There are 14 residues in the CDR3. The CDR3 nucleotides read TGTGCCAGCAGCTTAGCAGCTGAGTCCTATGGCTACACCTTC. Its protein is CASSLAAESYGYTF.

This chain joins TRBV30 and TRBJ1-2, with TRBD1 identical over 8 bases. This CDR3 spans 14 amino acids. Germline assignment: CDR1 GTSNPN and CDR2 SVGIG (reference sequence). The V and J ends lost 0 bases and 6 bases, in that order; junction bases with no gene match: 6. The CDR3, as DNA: TGTGCCTGGAGTGTACCGGGACAGGCCCATGGCTACACCTTC. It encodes CAWSVPGQAHGYTF.

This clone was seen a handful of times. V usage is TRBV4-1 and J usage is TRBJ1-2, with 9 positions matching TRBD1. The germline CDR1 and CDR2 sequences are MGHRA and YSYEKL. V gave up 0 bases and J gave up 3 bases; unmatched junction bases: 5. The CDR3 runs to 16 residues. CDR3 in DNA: TGCGCCAGCAGCCAAGAAGGGGGGACAGGGTACTATGGCTACACCTTC. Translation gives CASSQEGGTGYYGYTF.

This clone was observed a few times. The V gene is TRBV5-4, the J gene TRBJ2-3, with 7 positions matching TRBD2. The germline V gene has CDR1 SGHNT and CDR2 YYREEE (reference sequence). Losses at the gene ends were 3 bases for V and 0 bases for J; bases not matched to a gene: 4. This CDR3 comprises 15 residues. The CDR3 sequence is CASSYPGLSTDTQYF. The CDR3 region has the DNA TGTGCCAGCAGCTATCCGGGACTAAGCACAGATACGCAGTATTTT.

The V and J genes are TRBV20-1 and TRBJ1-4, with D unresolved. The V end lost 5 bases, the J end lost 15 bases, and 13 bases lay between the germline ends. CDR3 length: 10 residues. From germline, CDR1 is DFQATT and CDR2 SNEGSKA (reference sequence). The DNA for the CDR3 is TGCAGTGCTCCCGCGGAGAGGGTGTTTTTT. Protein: CSAPAERVFF.

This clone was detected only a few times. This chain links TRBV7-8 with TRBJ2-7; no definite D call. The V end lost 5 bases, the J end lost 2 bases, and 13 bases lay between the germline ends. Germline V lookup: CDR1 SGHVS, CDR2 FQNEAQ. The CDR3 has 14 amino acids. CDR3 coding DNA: TGTGCCAGCAGCCCGACCCTGGGCCCCTACGAGCAGTACTTC. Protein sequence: CASSPTLGPYEQYF.

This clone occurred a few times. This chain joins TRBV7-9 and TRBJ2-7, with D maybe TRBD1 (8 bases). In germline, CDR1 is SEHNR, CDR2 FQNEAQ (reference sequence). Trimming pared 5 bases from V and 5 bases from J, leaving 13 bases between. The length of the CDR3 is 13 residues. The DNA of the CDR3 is TGTGCCAGCAGCAACAGGGGGGGCAACGAGCAGTACTTC. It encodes CASSNRGGNEQYF.

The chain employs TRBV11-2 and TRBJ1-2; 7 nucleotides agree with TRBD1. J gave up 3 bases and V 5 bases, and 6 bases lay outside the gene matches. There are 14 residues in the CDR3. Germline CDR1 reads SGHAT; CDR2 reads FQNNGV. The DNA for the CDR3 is TGTGCCAGCAGCCGCGTCGGACAGGACTATGGCTACACCTTC. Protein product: CASSRVGQDYGYTF.

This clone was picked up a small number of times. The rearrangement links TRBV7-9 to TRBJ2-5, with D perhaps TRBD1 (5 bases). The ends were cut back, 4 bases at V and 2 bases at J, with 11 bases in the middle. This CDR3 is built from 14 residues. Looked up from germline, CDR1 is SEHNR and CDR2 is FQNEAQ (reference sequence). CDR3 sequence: CASSSPGLQETQYF. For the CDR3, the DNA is TGTGCCAGCAGCTCTCCAGGGTTACAAGAGACCCAGTACTTC.

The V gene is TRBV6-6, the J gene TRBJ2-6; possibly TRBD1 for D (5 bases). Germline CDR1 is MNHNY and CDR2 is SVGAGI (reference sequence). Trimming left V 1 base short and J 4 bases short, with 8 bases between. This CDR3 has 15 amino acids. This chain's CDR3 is CASSYLGAGANVLTF. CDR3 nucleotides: TGTGCCAGCAGTTACTTAGGGGCAGGGGCCAACGTCCTGACTTTC.

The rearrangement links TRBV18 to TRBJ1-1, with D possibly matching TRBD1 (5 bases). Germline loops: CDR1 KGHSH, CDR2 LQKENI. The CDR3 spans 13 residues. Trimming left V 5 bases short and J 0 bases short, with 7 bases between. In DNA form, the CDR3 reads TGTGCCAGCTCAACGGGGGTGAACACTGAAGCTTTCTTT. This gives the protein CASSTGVNTEAFF.